This T cell receptor beta chain was documented in a study of blood T cell repertoires in COVID-19. Across the whole study: Collection of acute and convalescent COVID-19 samples took place in the United States, Italy and Spain. PBMCs, B-cell-depleted T cells, or T cells were the source of the cDNA or gDNA that made up the material.

CDR1 is SGHRS, CDR2 YFSETQ, per germline. The CDR3 sequence is 13 residues long. The V gene lost 1 base and the J gene lost 2 bases, with 7 bases spanning the gap. Authors' processing steps: The assay estimated nucleated cells by amplifying reference gene primers. This table comes from immunoSEQ multiplex PCR, and its TCRdb copy is limited to in-frame clones, with some not included. The V and J calls and clone size are taken from that table; D and trimming were inferred from the DNA. Of about 290,000 clones listed, around four fifths were seen once; the top ten hold around 4.5%. The V call is TRBV5-1, the J call TRBJ2-7; unclear D gene. The clonotype originates from a woman in her forties or fifties with active or convalescent COVID-19. Sequenced: peripheral blood. For the CDR3, the DNA is TGCGCCAGCAGCTTGATAGAGGCCTACGAGCAGTACTTC. This codes for CASSLIEAYEQYF. Full variable domain (outside the CDR3, taken from reference TRBV5-1 and TRBJ2-7): KAGVTQTPRYLIKTRGQQVTLSCSPISGHRSVSWYQQTPGQGLQFLFEYFSETQRNKGNFPGRFSGRQFSNSRSEMNVSTLELGDSALYLCASSLIEAYEQYFGPGTRLTVT.